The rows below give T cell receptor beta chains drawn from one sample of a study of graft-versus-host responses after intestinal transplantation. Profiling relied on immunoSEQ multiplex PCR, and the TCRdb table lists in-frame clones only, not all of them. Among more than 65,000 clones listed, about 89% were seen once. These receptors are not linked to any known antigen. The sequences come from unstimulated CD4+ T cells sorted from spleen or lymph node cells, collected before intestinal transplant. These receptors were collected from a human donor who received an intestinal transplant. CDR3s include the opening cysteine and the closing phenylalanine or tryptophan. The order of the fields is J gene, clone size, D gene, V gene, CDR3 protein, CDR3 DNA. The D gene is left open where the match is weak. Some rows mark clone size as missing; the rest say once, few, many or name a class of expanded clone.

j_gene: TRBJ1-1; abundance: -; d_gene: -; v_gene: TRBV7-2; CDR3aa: CASSRRVGTEAFF; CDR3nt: TGTGCCAGCAGCCGCAGGGTTGGCACTGAAGCTTTCTTT
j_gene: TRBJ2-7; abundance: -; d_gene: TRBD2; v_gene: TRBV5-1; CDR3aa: CASSLDLGLAGSSYEQYF; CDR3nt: TGCGCCAGCAGCTTAGACCTGGGACTAGCGGGAAGCTCCTACGAGCAGTACTTC
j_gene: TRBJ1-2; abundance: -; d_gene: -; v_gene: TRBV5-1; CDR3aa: CASSLRGSGDGYTF; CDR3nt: TGCGCCAGCAGCTTGAGGGGTTCGGGGGATGGCTACACCTTC
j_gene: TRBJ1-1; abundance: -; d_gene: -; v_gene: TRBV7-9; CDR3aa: CASSFSDRHTEAFF; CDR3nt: TGTGCCAGCAGCTTCTCCGACAGGCACACTGAAGCTTTCTTT
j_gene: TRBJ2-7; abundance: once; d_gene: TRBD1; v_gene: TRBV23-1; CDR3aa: CASSQLGRGTGGFQRDEQYF; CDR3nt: TGCGCCAGCAGTCAGCTTGGAAGAGGGACAGGGGGCTTTCAACGGGACGAGCAGTACTTC
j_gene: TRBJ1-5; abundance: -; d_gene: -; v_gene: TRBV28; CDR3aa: CASSRDQPQHF; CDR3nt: TGTGCCAGCAGCCGAGATCAGCCCCAGCATTTT
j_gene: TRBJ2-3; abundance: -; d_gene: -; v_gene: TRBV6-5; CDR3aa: CASRGLLTDTQYF; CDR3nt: TGTGCCAGCAGGGGGCTTTTAACAGATACGCAGTATTTT
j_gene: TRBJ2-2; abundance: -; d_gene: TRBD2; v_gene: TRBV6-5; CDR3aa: CASSWTSGSTGELFF; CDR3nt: TGTGCCAGCAGTTGGACTAGCGGGAGCACCGGGGAGCTGTTTTTT
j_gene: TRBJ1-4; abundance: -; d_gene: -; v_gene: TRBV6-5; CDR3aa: CASSYSSTQKLFF; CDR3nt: TGTGCCAGCAGTTACTCTTCTACTCAAAAACTGTTTTTT
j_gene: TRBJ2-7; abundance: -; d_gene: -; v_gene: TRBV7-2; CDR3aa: CASSFSRVTYEQYF; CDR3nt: TGTGCCAGCAGCTTTTCCCGGGTCACCTACGAGCAGTACTTC
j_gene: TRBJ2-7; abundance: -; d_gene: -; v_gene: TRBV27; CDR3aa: CASRSGLGQGPNEQYF; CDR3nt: TGTGCCAGCAGGTCCGGGCTCGGGCAGGGGCCCAACGAGCAGTACTTC
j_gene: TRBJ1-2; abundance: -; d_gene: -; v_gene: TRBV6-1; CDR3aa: CASSESYNYGYTF; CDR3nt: TGTGCCAGCAGTGAGAGTTATAACTATGGCTACACCTTC
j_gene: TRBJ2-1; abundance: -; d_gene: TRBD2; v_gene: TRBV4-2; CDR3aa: CASSRDLAGGFNEQFF; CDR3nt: TGTGCCAGCAGCCGCGACCTAGCGGGAGGGTTCAATGAGCAGTTCTTC
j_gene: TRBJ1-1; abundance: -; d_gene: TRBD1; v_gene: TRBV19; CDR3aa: CASSRTGYTSEAFF; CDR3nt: TGTGCCAGTAGCAGGACAGGGTATACCTCTGAAGCTTTCTTT
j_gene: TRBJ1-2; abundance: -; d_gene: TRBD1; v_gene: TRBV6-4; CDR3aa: CATKKMAGGMEGYTF; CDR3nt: TGTGCCACCAAGAAGATGGCAGGGGGCATGGAAGGCTACACCTTC
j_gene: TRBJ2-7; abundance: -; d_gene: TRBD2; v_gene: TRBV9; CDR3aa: CASSVATGGAPYEQYF; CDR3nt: TGTGCCAGCAGCGTAGCTACGGGAGGGGCCCCCTACGAGCAGTACTTC
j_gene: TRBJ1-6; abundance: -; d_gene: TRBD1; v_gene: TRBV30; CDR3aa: CAWMEGASPLHF; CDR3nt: TGTGCCTGGATGGAGGGGGCCTCACCCCTCCACTTT
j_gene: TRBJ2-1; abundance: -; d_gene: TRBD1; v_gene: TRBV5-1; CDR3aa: CASSETGGNEQFF; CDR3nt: TGCGCCAGCAGCGAGACAGGGGGCAATGAGCAGTTCTTC
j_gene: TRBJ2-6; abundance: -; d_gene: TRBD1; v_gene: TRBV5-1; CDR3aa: CASSPGQGTTSGANVLTF; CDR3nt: TGCGCCAGCAGCCCCGGACAGGGGACCACCTCTGGGGCCAACGTCCTGACTTTC
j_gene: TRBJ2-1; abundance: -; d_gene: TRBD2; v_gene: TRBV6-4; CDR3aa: CASSAGSGGKRNEQFF; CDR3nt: TGTGCCAGCAGTGCTGGTAGCGGGGGGAAAAGGAATGAGCAGTTCTTC
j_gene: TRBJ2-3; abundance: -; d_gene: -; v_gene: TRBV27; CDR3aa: CASSLSVSGDTQYF; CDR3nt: TGTGCCAGCAGTTTAAGTGTAAGCGGAGATACGCAGTATTTT
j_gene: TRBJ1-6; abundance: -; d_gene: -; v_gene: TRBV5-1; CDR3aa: CASSLDSYNSPLHF; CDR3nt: TGCGCCAGCAGCCTGGACAGTTATAATTCACCCCTCCACTTT